This passage covers 22 T cell receptor beta chains from one sample sequenced in a study of early T cells in non-severe SARS-CoV-2 infection (dated by TCRdb to the early 2020s). The protocol used for the library was 5' RACE. For sequencing, a NextSeq 500 was employed. TCRdb took the public reads, trimmed them with fastp at Q25, ran MiXCR for clone calling and kept in-frame beta chains. Each entry is one CDR3 protein sequence, shown with its most common DNA and genes. Within this sample are roughly 55,000 distinct CDR3 sequences, with 11% of them counted one time only. The ten largest clonotypes hold roughly 10% of the sample. Material for sequencing was whole blood. The receptors were gathered from an adult who was a healthcare worker with PCR-confirmed SARS-CoV-2 infection or an uninfected control (not recorded which).

This clonotype was seen repeatedly, ten times or more. The rearrangement links TRBV10-3 to TRBJ2-2; 9 nucleotides align to TRBD2. The CDR3 runs to 15 residues. CDR1 is ENHRY and CDR2 is SYGVKD in the germline V gene. V lost 6 bases to trimming and J lost 1 base; unmatched junction nucleotides: 3. This CDR3 reads CAISYSGGNTGELFF. DNA for the CDR3: TGTGCCATCAGCTATAGCGGGGGGAACACCGGGGAGCTGTTTTTT.

At least ten counts were recorded for this clonotype. Here the CDR3 reads CASSQDTSTDTQYF. The CDR3 DNA reads as TGTGCCAGCAGCCAAGATACTAGCACAGATACGCAGTATTTT. V gene TRBV4-2 combines with J gene TRBJ2-3; D not certain. V dropped 0 bases and J dropped 0 bases, with 4 bases sitting between them. The germline V gene has CDR1 LGHNA and CDR2 YNFKEQ. The CDR3 covers 14 residues.

This clonotype has just a few counts. V and J are TRBV5-4 and TRBJ1-1; weak D call: TRBD1 (5 bases). CDR3 length equals 16 residues. Germline V lookup: CDR1 SGHNT, CDR2 YYREEE (reference sequence). V lost 4 bases, J lost 1 base, and 17 bases lay in between. CDR3 nucleotide sequence: TGTGCCAGCAGCCCGGAAGGACACCAGGGGAACACTGAAGCTTTCTTT. Protein: CASSPEGHQGNTEAFF.

This clonotype was counted at least ten times. The V gene is TRBV27, the J gene TRBJ2-2; D uncertain. The CDR3 length is 12 residues. CDR1 and CDR2 (germline): MNHEY, SMNVEV (reference sequence). Trimming stripped 0 bases from V and 7 bases from J, with 3 bases between. The CDR3 bases are TGTGCCAGCAGTTTATCGGTCGGGGAGCTGTTTTTT. Its protein is CASSLSVGELFF.

The chain has TRBV6-5 and TRBJ2-4; TRBD1 matches 9 bases. Trimming removed 2 bases from V and 4 bases from J; junction bases left unmatched: 0. The CDR3 totals 14 residues. Germline-derived CDR1 and CDR2 are MNHEY and SVGAGI. Here the CDR3 DNA reads TGTGCCAGCAGTTACGGGACAGGGAAAAACATTCAGTACTTC. Translation: CASSYGTGKNIQYF.

In its sample, this clonotype was seen many times. The V gene is TRBV11-2, the J gene TRBJ2-1; TRBD2 matches at 9 bases. Germline V gene data show CDR1 as SGHAT and CDR2 as FQNNGV. This CDR3 comprises 16 residues. V was pared by 3 bases and J by 8 bases, with 11 bases of the junction left unmatched. The CDR3 spells CASSFEVALAGDEQFF. DNA of the CDR3: TGTGCCAGCAGCTTCGAAGTCGCACTAGCGGGCGATGAGCAGTTCTTC.

This clonotype came up a few times. The chain combines TRBV5-1 with TRBJ2-3; tentatively, D is TRBD1 or TRBD2 (5 bases each). CDR3 size: 14 residues. V shed 3 bases and J shed 2 bases, with 10 bases lying between them. Germline V CDR1 and CDR2: SGHRS, YFSETQ. As DNA, the CDR3 is TGCGCCAGCAGCTATGAGGGGTTCACAGATACGCAGTATTTT. It yields the protein CASSYEGFTDTQYF.

The sample holds many counts of this clonotype. This sequence joins TRBV10-3 and TRBJ2-1, with D possibly being TRBD1 (5 bases). CDR3 length: 12 residues. The V end was cut by 4 bases, the J end by 14 bases, with 15 bases between. Per germline, CDR1 ENHRY and CDR2 SYGVKD. The CDR3 nucleotides are TGTGCCATCAGTGCCTTAGGGGCTTATGAGTTCTTC. Amino acid sequence: CAISALGAYEFF.

V is TRBV28 and J is TRBJ2-7; the D gene could be TRBD1 or TRBD2 (6 bases each). The V end was cut by 7 bases, the J end by 3 bases, with 13 bases between. Germline V CDR1 and CDR2: MDHEN, SYDVKM. The CDR3 contains 13 residues. The CDR3 loop reads CASTGGGLYEQYF. As DNA, the CDR3 is TGTGCCAGCACAGGAGGGGGGCTCTACGAGCAGTACTTC.

This clonotype has ten or more counts. This chain links TRBV29-1 with TRBJ2-3, with D tentatively TRBD1 (5 bases). This CDR3 has 13 residues. Per germline, CDR1 SQVTM and CDR2 ANQGSEA. Deletions cut 6 bases from V and 0 bases from J, with 10 bases between. The CDR3 DNA reads as TGCAGCGTCTCCCCAGGGAGCACAGATACGCAGTATTTT. This gives the protein CSVSPGSTDTQYF.

The rearrangement joins TRBV20-1 to TRBJ2-3; D may match TRBD1 or TRBD2 (6 bases each). The length of the CDR3 is 14 residues. V lost 3 bases, J lost 4 bases, and 14 bases lay in between. Germline CDR1 reads DFQATT; CDR2 reads SNEGSKA (reference sequence). DNA of the CDR3: TGCAGTGCTAGTGGGGCAGGGGAGGCAGATACGCAGTATTTT. The encoded protein is CSASGAGEADTQYF.

At least ten counts were recorded for this clonotype. The V call is TRBV29-1, the J call TRBJ2-5; 9 nucleotides align to TRBD1. Trimming cost V 3 bases and J 4 bases; bases outside gene matches: 3. The CDR3 is made up of 13 amino acids. CDR1 and CDR2 from the germline V gene are SQVTM and ANQGSEA. CDR3 DNA: TGCAGCGTTGATTGGACAGGGGCAGAGACCCAGTACTTC. Translating gives CSVDWTGAETQYF.

The chain uses TRBV2 and TRBJ2-7, with 9 bases matching TRBD1. The germline CDR1 and CDR2 sequences are SNHLY and FYNNEI. V dropped 3 bases and J dropped 6; count of bases not matched to a gene: 9. There are 15 residues in the CDR3. In DNA form, the CDR3 reads TGTGCCAGCAGTGACTGGGGACAGGGTCGGATCGAGCAGTACTTC. Translating it yields CASSDWGQGRIEQYF. Full variable domain (outside the CDR3, taken from reference TRBV2 and TRBJ2-7): EPEVTQTPSHQVTQMGQEVILRCVPISNHLYFYWYRQILGQKVEFLVSFYNNEISEKSEIFDDQFSVERPDGSNFTLKIRSTKLEDSAMYFCASSDWGQGRIEQYFGPGTRLTVT.

A word on this clonotype: Its ends do not fully match the called genes, so a read error is possible. The chain has TRBV5-4 and TRBJ2-2; 10 nucleotides agree with TRBD2. The CDR3 is made up of 15 amino acids. Per germline, CDR1 SGHNT and CDR2 YYREEE (reference sequence). CDR3 coding DNA: TGTGTCAGCAGCCCATCTAGCGGGGGCACCGGGGAGCTGTTTTTT. Translation: CVSSPSSGGTGELFF.

This clonotype was counted many times. The chain combines TRBV6-5 with TRBJ1-6; D gene ambiguous. With 5 bases removed from V and 14 bases from J, the gap between germline ends came to 13 bases. Germline assignment: CDR1 MNHEY and CDR2 SVGAGI. This CDR3 is 12 amino acids long. The CDR3 DNA sequence: TGTGCCAGCAGTGGAGTGGGCCTCACCCTCCACTTT. Amino acid sequence: CASSGVGLTLHF.

This clonotype was counted a few times. DNA of the CDR3: TGTGCCTGGGCAATGAAGGGGACAGGGACGGACAGGGAGAACAATCAGCCCCAGCATTTT. Its protein is CAWAMKGTGTDRENNQPQHF. V usage is TRBV30 and J usage is TRBJ1-5; 9 bases agree with TRBD1. Trimming cost V 5 bases and J 3 bases; bases outside gene matches: 23. The CDR3 runs 20 residues. Germline lookup yields CDR1 GTSNPN and CDR2 SVGIG (reference sequence).

Many counts were recorded for this clonotype. The chain combines TRBV15 with TRBJ2-1; 8 nucleotides agree with TRBD2. The V segment lost 0 bases and the J segment 5 bases; nucleotides outside the gene matches: 3. CDR1 and CDR2 from the germline V gene are LNHNV and YYDKDF (reference sequence). The CDR3 length is 15 residues. CDR3 amino acids: CATSRDKLADNEQFF. The CDR3 nucleotides read TGTGCCACCAGCAGAGATAAACTAGCGGACAATGAGCAGTTCTTC.

The genes are TRBV5-8 and TRBJ1-2; no reliable D call. In germline, CDR1 is SGHTS, CDR2 YDEGEE. The CDR3 consists of 11 residues. V was trimmed by 8 bases and J by 3 bases, leaving 8 bases between them. In DNA, the CDR3 is TGTGCCAGGACCCTTTACTATGGCTACACCTTC. Encoded protein: CARTLYYGYTF.

This clonotype appeared a few times. This chain connects TRBV2 to TRBJ1-6; a weak D match, TRBD1 (5 bases). The germline V and J ends were trimmed by 7 bases and 8 bases, with 18 bases remaining between them. The CDR3 spans 15 residues. Germline V lookup: CDR1 SNHLY, CDR2 FYNNEI. The CDR3 sequence is CASIWLQAGDSPLHF. In DNA, the CDR3 is TGTGCCAGCATCTGGTTACAGGCTGGAGATTCACCCCTCCACTTT.

This clonotype was counted ten times or more. The chain joins TRBV6-5 to TRBJ1-1; unclear D gene. Germline CDR1 is MNHEY and CDR2 is SVGAGI. With 6 bases removed from V and 1 base from J, the gap between germline ends came to 15 bases. This CDR3 has 15 residues. The CDR3 DNA reads TGTGCCAGCAGGCAACCCTCCATGGGGAACACTGAAGCTTTCTTT. Its translation is CASRQPSMGNTEAFF.

The chain combines TRBV6-1 with TRBJ1-3; D might be TRBD1 (6 bases). Germline values: CDR1 MNHNS, CDR2 SASEGT. The V and J ends lost 0 bases and 0 bases respectively, with 15 bases between them. CDR3 length: 18 amino acids. CDR3 region: CASSEAAGGPASGNTIYF. In DNA form, the CDR3 reads TGTGCCAGCAGTGAAGCCGCTGGGGGGCCAGCCTCTGGAAACACCATATATTTT.

This clonotype was counted ten times or more. The chain recombines TRBV20-1 with TRBJ1-4; 7 bases line up with TRBD1. This CDR3 is 14 amino acids long. Germline-derived CDR1 and CDR2 are DFQATT and SNEGSKA (reference sequence). After removal of 5 bases from V and 4 bases from J, the junction contained 7 bases not matched to a gene. The CDR3 loop is CSAPRDRFNEKLFF. The CDR3 DNA is TGCAGTGCTCCCCGGGACAGATTTAATGAAAAACTGTTTTTT.